The next 29 T cell receptor beta chains were all read from a single sample in a study of T cell responses to AZD1222 COVID-19 vaccine. Using immunoSEQ multiplex PCR, the repertoire was profiled, and TCRdb retains in-frame clones only, with some absent. This sample has around 30,000 clones, with over 90% found just once. Material: peripheral blood, obtained on day 0 of AZD1222 vaccination. The receptor set was obtained from an adult in good health.

In its sample, this clone was seen once. The chain uses TRBV9 and TRBJ2-3; D not certain. The CDR3 sequence is 13 residues long. V lost 3 bases and J lost 0, with 5 bases in between. Germline V gene lookup returns CDR1 SGDLS and CDR2 YYNGEE. CDR3 protein: CASSGASTDTQYF. The CDR3 nucleotides read TGTGCCAGCAGCGGGGCCAGCACAGATACGCAGTATTTT.

This chain uses TRBV20-1 with TRBJ2-7, with D unclear. V was clipped by 5 bases and J by 4 bases, with 6 bases between them. Looked up from germline, CDR1 is DFQATT and CDR2 is SNEGSKA (reference sequence). CDR3 size: 10 residues. CDR3 sequence reads: CSALEYEQYF. The CDR3 DNA is TGCAGTGCTTTGGAATACGAGCAGTACTTC.

The chain carries TRBV6-5 and TRBJ1-5; D remains unclear. CDR3 length: 12 residues. The V and J ends lost 8 bases and 7 bases respectively, with 12 bases between them. Germline assignment: CDR1 MNHEY and CDR2 SVGAGI. DNA for the CDR3: TGTGCCAGCCGGACTGCAGGCCAGCCCCAGCATTTT. It translates to CASRTAGQPQHF.

The rearrangement links TRBV5-4 to TRBJ2-6; tentative D call: TRBD1 (6 bases). The ends were cut back, 1 base at V and 2 bases at J, with 13 bases in the middle. The germline CDR1 and CDR2 sequences are SGHNT and YYREEE (reference sequence). The CDR3 spans 17 residues. In DNA, the CDR3 is TGTGCCAGCAGCTTGCAGGACAGCCAAGCTGGGGCCAACGTCCTGACTTTC. Protein product: CASSLQDSQAGANVLTF.

V usage is TRBV5-6 and J usage is TRBJ2-1; 7 nucleotides match TRBD1. Germline values: CDR1 SGHDT, CDR2 YYEEEE. The CDR3 loop spans 14 amino acids. J lost 7 bases, V lost 2 bases, and 6 bases had no gene match. CDR3 nucleotide sequence: TGTGCCAGCAGCTTCGGGACAGTGTCTAATGAGCAGTTCTTC. Residues: CASSFGTVSNEQFF.

The rearrangement uses TRBV7-6 and TRBJ1-6; 9 bases are a match to TRBD1. The V segment lost 4 bases and the J segment 10 bases; nucleotides outside the gene matches: 11. Germline V lookup: CDR1 SGHVS, CDR2 FNYEAQ. The CDR3 has 16 residues. As DNA, the CDR3 is TGTGCCAGCAGCTCCAGTCCGGGACAGGGACGGTCACCCCTCCACTTT. It translates to CASSSSPGQGRSPLHF.

This chain joins TRBV6-1 and TRBJ1-2, with 9 bases that match TRBD1. This CDR3 is built from 13 residues. CDR1 MNHNS and CDR2 SASEGT come from the germline V gene. The V gene end was trimmed by 2 bases and the J gene end by 6 bases; junction bases not matched to a gene: 1. CDR3 amino acids: CASSERDRDGYTF. As DNA, the CDR3 is TGTGCCAGCAGTGAACGGGACAGGGATGGCTACACCTTC.

V and J are TRBV7-2 and TRBJ1-1; tentatively, D is TRBD1 (5 bases). Trimming removed 5 bases at V and 3 bases at J, with 13 bases between. The CDR3 runs to 14 residues. Per germline, CDR1 SGHTA and CDR2 FQGNSA. The CDR3 sequence: CASSQGPLDTEAFF. The CDR3, as DNA: TGTGCCAGCAGCCAGGGCCCTTTGGACACTGAAGCTTTCTTT.

The V gene is TRBV7-2, the J gene TRBJ1-1, with a possible D match to TRBD1 (5 bases). The CDR3 totals 14 residues. The germline CDR1 and CDR2 sequences are SGHTA and FQGNSA. Trimming removed 3 bases at V and 4 bases at J, with 12 bases between. The CDR3 region is CASSFGPGTTEAFF. The CDR3 nucleotides are TGTGCCAGCAGCTTCGGACCTGGGACCACTGAAGCTTTCTTT.

This sequence joins TRBV11-2 and TRBJ1-1, with D tentatively TRBD1 (6 bases). Germline V CDR1 and CDR2: SGHAT, FQNNGV. The CDR3 totals 14 residues. V was trimmed by 6 bases and J by 3 bases, leaving 14 bases between them. The CDR3 nucleotides read TGTGCCAGCAGACTCCGGGACACGTACACTGAAGCTTTCTTT. It translates to CASRLRDTYTEAFF. Together with reference TRBV11-2 and TRBJ1-1, the CDR3 gives the full variable domain: EAGVAQSPRYKIIEKRQSVAFWCNPISGHATLYWYQQILGQGPKLLIQFQNNGVVDDSQLPKDRFSAERLKGVDSTLKIQPAKLEDSAVYLCASRLRDTYTEAFFGQGTRLTVV.

The chain joins TRBV6-2 or TRBV6-3 to TRBJ2-5; the D gene is possibly TRBD2 (6 bases). The germline gives CDR1 MNHEY, CDR2 SVGEGT. The V end lost 5 bases, the J end lost 2 bases, and 15 bases lay between the germline ends. The CDR3 consists of 15 residues. The CDR3 nucleotides are TGTGCCAGCAGTAGGTCACTAGCCCCACAAGAGACCCAGTACTTC. It yields the protein CASSRSLAPQETQYF.

This sequence joins TRBV28 and TRBJ1-1, with no clear D. Trimming took 5 bases from V and 8 from J, leaving 15 bases between them. The CDR3 totals 13 residues. Germline assignment: CDR1 MDHEN and CDR2 SYDVKM. Here the CDR3 reads CASSPAGGLEAFF. The CDR3 DNA reads as TGTGCCAGCAGTCCAGCGGGAGGCCTCGAAGCTTTCTTT. The full variable domain, with the rest looked up from reference TRBV28 and TRBJ1-1, is DVKVTQSSRYLVKRTGEKVFLECVQDMDHENMFWYRQDPGLGLRLIYFSYDVKMKEKGDIPEGYSVSREKKERFSLILESASTNQTSMYLCASSPAGGLEAFFGQGTRLTVV.

The sample holds one count of this clone. The chain recombines TRBV30 with TRBJ1-5; the D gene is possibly TRBD1 (5 bases). The CDR3 covers 12 residues. Germline CDR1 reads GTSNPN; CDR2 reads SVGIG (reference sequence). Trimming took off 6 bases at V and 6 bases at J, with 12 bases between the two ends. CDR3 bases: TGTGCCTGTGGGAGGGGCAGTCAGCCCCAGCATTTT. Its translation is CACGRGSQPQHF.

This sequence joins TRBV18 and TRBJ2-7; 14 bases line up with TRBD2. The germline V gene has CDR1 KGHSH and CDR2 LQKENI. The ends lost 3 bases at V and 7 bases at J; junction bases unmatched: 5. CDR3 length: 15 residues. The CDR3 here is CASSPGTSGSREQYF. The CDR3 coding sequence is TGTGCCAGCTCACCCGGGACTAGCGGGAGCAGAGAGCAGTACTTC.

V gene TRBV5-1 combines with J gene TRBJ2-2; 8 bases agree with TRBD2. The CDR3 runs 14 residues. Germline CDR1 is SGHRS and CDR2 is YFSETQ. J was trimmed by 5 bases and V by 3 bases; bases with no gene match: 3. The CDR3 nucleotides read TGCGCCAGCAGCTCGGGAGGGGAGACCGGGGAGCTGTTTTTT. Protein product: CASSSGGETGELFF.

The genes are TRBV19 and TRBJ1-4, with D unclear. Germline CDR1 is LNHDA and CDR2 is SQIVND (reference sequence). The CDR3 has 15 residues. V was pared by 7 bases and J by 3 bases, with 15 bases between. This chain's CDR3 is CASTSNARANEKLFF. In DNA form, the CDR3 reads TGTGCCAGTACCTCAAACGCGAGGGCTAATGAAAAACTGTTTTTT.

The chain links TRBV5-6 to TRBJ1-2; no definite D call. The CDR3 totals 14 residues. Trimming left V 5 bases short and J 7 bases short, with 18 bases between. Germline values: CDR1 SGHDT, CDR2 YYEEEE. Written as DNA, the CDR3 is TGTGCCAGCAGTTCCGGGGATTATCCTGGTGGCTACACCTTC. Translating it yields CASSSGDYPGGYTF. The full variable domain, with the rest looked up from reference TRBV5-6 and TRBJ1-2, is DAGVTQSPTHLIKTRGQQVTLRCSPKSGHDTVSWYQQALGQGPQFIFQYYEEEERQRGNFPDRFSGHQFPNYSSELNVNALLLGDSALYLCASSSGDYPGGYTFGSGTRLTVV.

This clone was counted a few times. CDR3 DNA: TGCAGCGTGGGGGGAATAGAGGGCTACACCTTC. Its translation: CSVGGIEGYTF. The rearrangement joins TRBV29-1 to TRBJ1-2; possible D gene TRBD1, 5 bases. CDR3 length: 11 amino acids. V dropped 6 bases and J dropped 8 bases, with 13 bases sitting between them. Looked up from germline, CDR1 is SQVTM and CDR2 is ANQGSEA. Full variable domain (outside the CDR3, taken from reference TRBV29-1 and TRBJ1-2): SAVISQKPSRDICQRGTSLTIQCQVDSQVTMMFWYRQQPGQSLTLIATANQGSEATYESGFVIDKFPISRPNLTFSTLTVSNMSPEDSSIYLCSVGGIEGYTFGSGTRLTVV.

The chain couples TRBV6-5 to TRBJ1-1; TRBD1 matches at 7 bases. CDR3 length: 14 residues. After removal of 8 bases from V and 4 bases from J, the junction contained 10 bases not matched to a gene. Looked up from germline, CDR1 is MNHEY and CDR2 is SVGAGI. The CDR3 loop reads CASDISDRPTEAFF. DNA for the CDR3: TGTGCCAGCGATATTTCGGACAGGCCCACTGAAGCTTTCTTT.

V and J are TRBV27 and TRBJ1-1; D not resolved. CDR3 length: 13 residues. Trimming took 8 bases from V and 0 from J, leaving 10 bases between them. Germline values: CDR1 MNHEY, CDR2 SMNVEV (reference sequence). The CDR3 coding sequence is TGTGCCAGCTTCCTGACTTTGAACACTGAAGCTTTCTTT. Its protein is CASFLTLNTEAFF.

The V gene is TRBV28, the J gene TRBJ2-7; a weak D match, TRBD1 (6 bases). Deletions cut 7 bases from V and 0 bases from J, with 16 bases between. The CDR3 loop spans 15 amino acids. Germline CDR1 reads MDHEN; CDR2 reads SYDVKM. The CDR3 DNA is TGTGCCAGCACCGAAGGGGGTGCAAGCTCCTACGAGCAGTACTTC. This translates into CASTEGGASSYEQYF.

The chain carries TRBV20-1 and TRBJ2-5; TRBD2 might be the D (7 bases). CDR1 and CDR2 from the germline V gene are DFQATT and SNEGSKA (reference sequence). The CDR3 spans 13 residues. Trimming shortened V by 3 bases and J by 7 bases, and 15 bases separated the two germline ends. CDR3 in DNA: TGCAGTGCTAGTATACAGGGAGGGGGGACCCAGTACTTC. Its translation: CSASIQGGGTQYF.

J is TRBJ1-1 and V is TRBV7-2, with a possible D match to TRBD1 (5 bases). CDR1 SGHTA and CDR2 FQGNSA come from the germline V gene. The ends were cut back, 2 bases at V and 1 base at J, with 8 bases in the middle. There are 14 residues in the CDR3. CDR3 protein: CASSLLTGNTEAFF. The CDR3 bases are TGTGCCAGCAGCTTACTAACAGGGAACACTGAAGCTTTCTTT. Full variable domain (remainder filled in from reference TRBV7-2 and TRBJ1-1): GAGVSQSPSNKVTEKGKDVELRCDPISGHTALYWYRQSLGQGLEFLIYFQGNSAPDKSGLPSDRFSAERTGGSVSTLTIQRTQQEDSAVYLCASSLLTGNTEAFFGQGTRLTVV.

This clone came up a few times. The chain couples TRBV12-3 or TRBV12-4 to TRBJ2-7, with D unresolved. The CDR3 totals 11 residues. The V end was cut by 5 bases, the J end by 4 bases, with 6 bases between. CDR3 residues: CASSEGYEQYF. The CDR3 DNA follows: TGTGCCAGCAGTGAAGGGTACGAGCAGTACTTC.

The genes are TRBV11-2 and TRBJ1-1; D is uncertain. This CDR3 is 14 amino acids long. CDR1 is SGHAT and CDR2 is FQNNGV in the germline V gene. Trimming pared 5 bases from V and 6 bases from J, leaving 16 bases between. This CDR3 is CASSRGRESPEAFF. The CDR3 DNA reads TGTGCCAGCAGCCGGGGTCGGGAGAGCCCTGAAGCTTTCTTT.

The chain joins TRBV3-1 (or the pseudogene TRBV3-2) to TRBJ2-1; the D is unclear. V was cut by 4 bases and J by 5 bases, with 9 bases left in between. In germline, CDR1 is LGHDT, CDR2 YNNKEL (reference sequence). CDR3 size: 13 residues. CDR3 protein: CASSLSSHNEQFF. DNA of the CDR3: TGTGCCAGCAGCCTATCGAGCCACAATGAGCAGTTCTTC.

This clone was seen a few times. The chain carries TRBV6-1 and TRBJ2-1; 9 nucleotides agree with TRBD2. In germline, CDR1 is MNHNS, CDR2 SASEGT. J was trimmed by 3 bases and V by 3 bases; bases with no gene match: 0. The CDR3 totals 14 residues. The CDR3 coding sequence is TGTGCCAGCAGTGATAGCGGGGGCTACAATGAGCAGTTCTTC. Translated: CASSDSGGYNEQFF.

The chain uses TRBV3-1 (or the pseudogene TRBV3-2) and TRBJ1-1; a possible D gene is TRBD1 (5 bases). Between the trimmed V and J ends, which lost 7 bases and 6 bases, there was a span of 18 bases. The CDR3 length is 14 residues. Germline CDR1 reads LGHDT; CDR2 reads YNNKEL (reference sequence). The DNA of the CDR3 is TGTGCCAGCATACACCGGGATAAGGGGTCTGAAGCTTTCTTT. This gives the protein CASIHRDKGSEAFF.

The rearrangement links TRBV11-3 to TRBJ2-1; 8 bases are a match to TRBD1. From germline, CDR1 is SGHNT and CDR2 YENEEA. Trimming at V came to 5 bases and at J to 4 bases, leaving 10 bases not matched to a gene. There are 16 residues in the CDR3. The CDR3 protein is CASSPSGDRRYNEQFF. CDR3 in DNA: TGTGCCAGCAGCCCCTCCGGGGACAGGAGGTACAATGAGCAGTTCTTC.